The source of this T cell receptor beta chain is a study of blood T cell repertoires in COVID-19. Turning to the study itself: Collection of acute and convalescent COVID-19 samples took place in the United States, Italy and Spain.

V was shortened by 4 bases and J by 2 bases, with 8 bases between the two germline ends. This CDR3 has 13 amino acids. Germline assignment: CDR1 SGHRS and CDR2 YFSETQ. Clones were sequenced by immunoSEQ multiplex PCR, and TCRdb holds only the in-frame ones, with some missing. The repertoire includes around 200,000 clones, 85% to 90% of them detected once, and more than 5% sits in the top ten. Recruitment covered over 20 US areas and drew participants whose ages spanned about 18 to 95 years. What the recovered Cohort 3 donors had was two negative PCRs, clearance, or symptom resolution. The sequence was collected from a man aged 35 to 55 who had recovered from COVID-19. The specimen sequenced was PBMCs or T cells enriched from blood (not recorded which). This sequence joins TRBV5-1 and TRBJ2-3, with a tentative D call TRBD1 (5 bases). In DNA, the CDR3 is TGCGCCAGCAGCACAGGAATCACAGATACGCAGTATTTT. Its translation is CASSTGITDTQYF.